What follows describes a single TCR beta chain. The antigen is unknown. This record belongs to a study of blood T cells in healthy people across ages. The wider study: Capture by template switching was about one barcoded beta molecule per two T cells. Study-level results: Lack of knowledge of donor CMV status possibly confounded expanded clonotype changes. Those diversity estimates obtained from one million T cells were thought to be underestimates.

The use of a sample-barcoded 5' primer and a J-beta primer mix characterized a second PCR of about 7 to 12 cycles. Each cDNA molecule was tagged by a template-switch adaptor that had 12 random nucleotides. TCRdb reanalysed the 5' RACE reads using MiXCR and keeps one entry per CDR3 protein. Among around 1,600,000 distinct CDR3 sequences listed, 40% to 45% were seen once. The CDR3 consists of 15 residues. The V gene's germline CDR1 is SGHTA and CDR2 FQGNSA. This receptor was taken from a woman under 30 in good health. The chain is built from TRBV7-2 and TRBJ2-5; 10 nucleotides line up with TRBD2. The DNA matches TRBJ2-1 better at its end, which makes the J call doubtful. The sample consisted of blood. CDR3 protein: CASSLVAGGQETQFF. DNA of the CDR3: TGTGCCAGCAGCTTAGTAGCGGGGGGTCAAGAGACCCAGTTCTTC.